This T cell receptor beta chain came from a study of T cell responses to AZD1222 COVID-19 vaccine. CDR1 is MNHEY and CDR2 is SVGEGT in the germline V gene. There are 16 residues in the CDR3. Trimming took off 0 bases at V and 4 bases at J, with 13 bases between the two ends. The table came from immunoSEQ multiplex PCR; TCRdb's copy has only in-frame clones and leaves some out. The sample consists of roughly 85,000 clones, approximately 87% of them appearing once. General study results and limits: The number of AZD1222 recipients seropositive at baseline was only five to seven. Targeting of unmutated variant regions was reportedly seen in nearly half of spike-specific TCRs.

Points on this clone: The antigen is undetermined.

The rearrangement links TRBV6-2 or TRBV6-3 to TRBJ1-5; a weak D match, TRBD1 (6 bases). Source: peripheral blood, taken on day 0 of AZD1222 vaccination. The TCR comes from an adult in good health. The CDR3 region is CASSYSGRGKNQPQHF. As DNA, the CDR3 is TGTGCCAGCAGTTACTCAGGCAGGGGTAAGAATCAGCCCCAGCATTTT.